This TCR beta chain was sequenced in a study of cytomegalovirus exposure and HLA in healthy donors. Across the study: Most genotyped donors, roughly 83% of 398, had Caucasian-associated genetic ancestry.

A note on this clone: Its antigen is unidentified.

Study-wide points: Many donors carried some public TCRs, although rarity characterized most TCR sequences. Within a later analysis, the majority of CMV-associated TCR beta chains appeared HLA-restricted.

Primers: 60 Vbeta forward and 13 Jbeta reverse. The protocol was immunoSEQ multiplex PCR, while the TCRdb copy is restricted to in-frame clones and leaves out a portion. The sample holds 150,000 to 200,000 clones; over 75% are singletons and the top ten take 0.85% to 1%. This sequence originates from a woman aged 50 to 60 in good health and CMV-seropositive. Sequenced input: PBMCs.

CDR3 DNA sequence: TGTGCCAGCAGCGAGCGAAGGCTGAACAATGAGCAGTTCTTC. This codes for CASSERRLNNEQFF. This chain links TRBV11-2 with TRBJ2-1; D ambiguous. The CDR3 spans 14 residues. Between the trimmed V and J ends, which lost 5 bases and 5 bases, there was a span of 13 bases. Germline CDR1 SGHAT, CDR2 FQNNGV.